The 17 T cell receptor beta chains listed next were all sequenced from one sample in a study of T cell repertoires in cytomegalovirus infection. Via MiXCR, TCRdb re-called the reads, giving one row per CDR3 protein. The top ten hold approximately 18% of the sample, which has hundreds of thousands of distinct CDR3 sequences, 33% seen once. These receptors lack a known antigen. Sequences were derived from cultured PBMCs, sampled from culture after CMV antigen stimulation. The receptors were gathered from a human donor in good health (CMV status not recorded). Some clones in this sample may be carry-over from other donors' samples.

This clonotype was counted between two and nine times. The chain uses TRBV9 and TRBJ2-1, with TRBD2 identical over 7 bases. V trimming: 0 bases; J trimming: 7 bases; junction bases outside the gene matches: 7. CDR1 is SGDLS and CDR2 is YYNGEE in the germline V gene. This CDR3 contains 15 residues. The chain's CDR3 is CASSVEAGAKNEQFF. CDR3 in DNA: TGTGCCAGCAGCGTAGAGGCGGGAGCGAAGAATGAGCAGTTCTTC.

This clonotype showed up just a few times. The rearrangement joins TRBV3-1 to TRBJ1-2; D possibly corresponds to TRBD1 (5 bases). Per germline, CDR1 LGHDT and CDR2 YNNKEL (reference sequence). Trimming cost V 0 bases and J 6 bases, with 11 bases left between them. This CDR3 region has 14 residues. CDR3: CASSQEGGAHGYTF. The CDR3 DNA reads TGTGCCAGCAGCCAAGAGGGAGGGGCCCATGGCTACACCTTC.

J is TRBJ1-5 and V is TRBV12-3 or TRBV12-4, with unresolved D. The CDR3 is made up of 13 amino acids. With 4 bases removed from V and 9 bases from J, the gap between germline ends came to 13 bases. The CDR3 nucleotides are TGTGCCAGCAGTTCCGGGGAGCACTCGCCCCAGCATTTT. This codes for CASSSGEHSPQHF.

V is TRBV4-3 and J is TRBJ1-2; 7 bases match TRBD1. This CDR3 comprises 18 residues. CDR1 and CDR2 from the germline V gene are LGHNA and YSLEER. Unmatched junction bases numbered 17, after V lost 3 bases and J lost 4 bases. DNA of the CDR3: TGCGCCAGCAGCCAGGCCAAGGACAGGTCGGAAGGTAGCTATGGCTACACCTTC. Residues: CASSQAKDRSEGSYGYTF.

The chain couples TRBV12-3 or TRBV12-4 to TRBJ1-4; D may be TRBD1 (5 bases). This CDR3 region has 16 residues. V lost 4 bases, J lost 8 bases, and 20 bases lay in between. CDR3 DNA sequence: TGTGCCAGCAGTTCAAAATCGGACACGAGCGGGGAAAAACTGTTTTTT. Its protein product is CASSSKSDTSGEKLFF.

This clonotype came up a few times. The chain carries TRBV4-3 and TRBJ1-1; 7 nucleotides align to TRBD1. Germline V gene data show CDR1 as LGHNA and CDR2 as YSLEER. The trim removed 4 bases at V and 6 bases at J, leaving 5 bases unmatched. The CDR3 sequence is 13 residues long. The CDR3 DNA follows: TGCGCCAGCAGCCGGACAGGTTACCCTGAAGCTTTCTTT. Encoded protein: CASSRTGYPEAFF.

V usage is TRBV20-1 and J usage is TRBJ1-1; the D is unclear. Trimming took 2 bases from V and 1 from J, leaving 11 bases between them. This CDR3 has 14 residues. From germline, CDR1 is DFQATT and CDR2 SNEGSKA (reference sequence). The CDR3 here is CSARPTDQNTEAFF. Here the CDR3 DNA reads TGCAGTGCTAGACCGACTGATCAGAACACTGAAGCTTTCTTT.

The CDR3 DNA reads TGTGCCAGCAGTTTAAGGGCGGGACACCTCGGCACCGGGGAGCTGTTTTTT. Its protein product is CASSLRAGHLGTGELFF. The chain recombines TRBV27 with TRBJ2-2; tentatively, D is TRBD1 or TRBD2 (6 bases each). Germline loops: CDR1 MNHEY, CDR2 SMNVEV (reference sequence). Deletions cut 2 bases from V and 4 bases from J, with 17 bases between. The CDR3 is 17 amino acids.

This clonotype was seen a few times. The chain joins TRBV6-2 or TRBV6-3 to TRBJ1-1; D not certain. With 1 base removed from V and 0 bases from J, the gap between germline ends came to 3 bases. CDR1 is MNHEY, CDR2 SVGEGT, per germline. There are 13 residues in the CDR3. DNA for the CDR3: TGTGCCAGCAGTTACTGGGTGAACACTGAAGCTTTCTTT. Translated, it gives CASSYWVNTEAFF.

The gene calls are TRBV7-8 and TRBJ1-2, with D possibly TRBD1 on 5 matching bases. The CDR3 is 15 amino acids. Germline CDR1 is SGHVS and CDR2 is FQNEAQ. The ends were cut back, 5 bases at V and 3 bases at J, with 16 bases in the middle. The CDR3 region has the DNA TGTGCCAGCAGCCCCCGAACAGGAATTGACTATGGCTACACCTTC. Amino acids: CASSPRTGIDYGYTF.

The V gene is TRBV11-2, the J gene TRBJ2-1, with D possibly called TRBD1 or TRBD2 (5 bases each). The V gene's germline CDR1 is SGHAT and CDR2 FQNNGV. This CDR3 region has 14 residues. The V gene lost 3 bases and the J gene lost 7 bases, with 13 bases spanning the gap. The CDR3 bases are TGTGCCAGCAGCTTCGGGACCTACGGTAATGAGCAGTTCTTC. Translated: CASSFGTYGNEQFF.

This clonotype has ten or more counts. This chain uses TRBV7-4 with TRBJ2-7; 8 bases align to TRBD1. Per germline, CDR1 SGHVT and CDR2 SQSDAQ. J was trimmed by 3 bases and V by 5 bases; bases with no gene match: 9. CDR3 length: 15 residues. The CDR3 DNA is TGTGCCAGCAGCCACGGGACAGGTCAGCTCTACGAGCAGTACTTC. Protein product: CASSHGTGQLYEQYF.

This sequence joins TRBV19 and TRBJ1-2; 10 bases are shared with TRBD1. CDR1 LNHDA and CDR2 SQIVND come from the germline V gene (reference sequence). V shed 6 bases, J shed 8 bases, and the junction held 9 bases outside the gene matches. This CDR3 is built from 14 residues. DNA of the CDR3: TGTGCCAGTAGCCAAGGACAGGGGGTAATAGGCTACACCTTC. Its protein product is CASSQGQGVIGYTF.

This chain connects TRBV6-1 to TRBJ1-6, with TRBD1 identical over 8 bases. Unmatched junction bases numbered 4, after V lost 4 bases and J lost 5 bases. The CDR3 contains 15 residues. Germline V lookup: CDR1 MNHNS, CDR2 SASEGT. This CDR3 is CASSGDRRNNSPLHF. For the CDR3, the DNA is TGTGCCAGCAGTGGGGACAGGAGGAATAATTCACCCCTCCACTTT.

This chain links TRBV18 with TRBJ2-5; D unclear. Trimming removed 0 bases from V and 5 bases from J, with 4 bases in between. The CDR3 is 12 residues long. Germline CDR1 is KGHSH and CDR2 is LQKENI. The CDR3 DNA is TGTGCCAGCTCACCACCATGGGAGACCCAGTACTTC. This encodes CASSPPWETQYF.

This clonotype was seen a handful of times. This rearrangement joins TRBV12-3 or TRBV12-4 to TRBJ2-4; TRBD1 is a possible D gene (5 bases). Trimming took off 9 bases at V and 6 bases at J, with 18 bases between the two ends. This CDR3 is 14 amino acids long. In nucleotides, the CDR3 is TGTGCCAGTCTCGAGTGGGCAGGGTCAAACATTCAGTACTTC. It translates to CASLEWAGSNIQYF.

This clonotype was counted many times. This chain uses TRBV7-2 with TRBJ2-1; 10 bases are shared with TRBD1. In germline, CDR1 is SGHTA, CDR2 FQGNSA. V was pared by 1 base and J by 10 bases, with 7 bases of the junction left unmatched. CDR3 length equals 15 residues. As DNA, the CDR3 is TGTGCCAGCAGCTTAGTGGGGGACAGGGGAAGCGAGCAGTTCTTC. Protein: CASSLVGDRGSEQFF.